Following are 26 T cell receptor beta chains from one sample sequenced in a study of OX40 agonist ivuxolimab in advanced cancers. The data were produced by immunoSEQ multiplex PCR, yet TCRdb's version contains in-frame clones alone and is incomplete. The repertoire has tens of thousands of clones, about 77% of them found once; the top ten carry roughly 18%. Sequencing was performed on CD4+ or CD8+ T cells sorted from blood, taken in a trial of the OX40 agonist ivuxolimab. These receptors came from an adult with an advanced solid tumor such as melanoma, head and neck, liver or kidney cancer.

This rearrangement joins TRBV5-1 to TRBJ2-3, with D perhaps matching TRBD2 (5 bases). Per the germline V gene, CDR1 is SGHRS and CDR2 is YFSETQ. This CDR3 is 13 amino acids long. Between the trimmed V and J ends, which lost 5 bases and 3 bases, there was a span of 10 bases. CDR3 bases: TGCGCCAGCAGGCCGGACTCAACAGATACGCAGTATTTT. Translated, it gives CASRPDSTDTQYF.

The chain combines TRBV7-9 with TRBJ1-1, with D unclear. The V end lost 1 base, the J end lost 10 bases, and 13 bases lay between the germline ends. Per the germline V gene, CDR1 is SEHNR and CDR2 is FQNEAQ (reference sequence). The CDR3 runs to 13 residues. CDR3 sequence reads: CASSLEVSGSAFF. DNA of the CDR3: TGTGCCAGCAGCTTAGAGGTCAGTGGCTCAGCTTTCTTT.

The chain joins TRBV19 to TRBJ2-5; 9 positions agree with TRBD1. The tail of the sequence fits TRBJ2-7 better, so the J call may be wrong. Germline CDR1 is LNHDA and CDR2 is SQIVND (reference sequence). The CDR3 length is 14 residues. Here the CDR3 DNA reads TGTGCCAGTAGTAACAGGGGGCGCTGGAACGAGCAGTACTTC. Translating gives CASSNRGRWNEQYF.

The gene calls are TRBV7-2 and TRBJ1-1; D gene ambiguous. This CDR3 spans 13 amino acids. V dropped 11 bases and J dropped 5 bases, with 18 bases sitting between them. The germline CDR1 and CDR2 sequences are SGHTA and FQGNSA. This CDR3 reads CAHSLIGGTEAFF. CDR3 nucleotides: TGTGCCCATTCATTAATAGGTGGGACTGAAGCTTTCTTT.

This chain uses TRBV19 with TRBJ2-5; a possible D gene is TRBD2 (5 bases). Germline loops: CDR1 LNHDA, CDR2 SQIVND (reference sequence). This CDR3 has 14 residues. The V and J ends lost 3 bases and 4 bases respectively, with 12 bases between them. CDR3 nucleotide sequence: TGTGCCAGTAGTATTTTCGGAGGACGAGAGACCCAGTACTTC. Translating gives CASSIFGGRETQYF.

The chain carries TRBV7-6 and TRBJ2-7, with 12 bases that match TRBD2. The V and J ends lost 4 bases and 3 bases, in that order; junction bases with no gene match: 1. This CDR3 has 14 amino acids. Germline V gene lookup returns CDR1 SGHVS and CDR2 FNYEAQ. DNA of the CDR3: TGTGCCAGCAGCTCGACTAGCGGGGGCTACGAGCAGTACTTC. Translation gives CASSSTSGGYEQYF.

The chain has TRBV5-1 and TRBJ1-1; D is possibly TRBD1 (6 bases). The CDR3 covers 14 residues. Trimming took off 2 bases at V and 4 bases at J, with 12 bases between the two ends. CDR1 SGHRS and CDR2 YFSETQ come from the germline V gene. The CDR3 DNA sequence: TGCGCCAGCAGCTTAGGGGGGGCCTCCACTGAAGCTTTCTTT. This codes for CASSLGGASTEAFF.

This clone was picked up a small number of times. V usage is TRBV19 and J usage is TRBJ2-5; perhaps TRBD1 as D (5 bases). Germline V gene lookup returns CDR1 LNHDA and CDR2 SQIVND (reference sequence). CDR3 length: 13 amino acids. Between the trimmed V and J ends, which lost 2 bases and 5 bases, there was a span of 9 bases. The CDR3 region has the DNA TGTGCCAGTAGTATAAGCAGGGTGGAGACCCAGTACTTC. It is translated as CASSISRVETQYF.

This clone was observed a few times. The chain is built from TRBV25-1 and TRBJ2-1, with D tentatively TRBD1 (6 bases). CDR1 and CDR2 from the germline V gene are MGHDK and SYGVNS. V dropped 3 bases and J dropped 8 bases, with 14 bases sitting between them. The CDR3 spans 14 residues. This CDR3 reads CASSDYLDSHEQFF. DNA for the CDR3: TGTGCCAGCAGTGATTACCTGGACAGCCATGAGCAGTTCTTC.

V and J are TRBV19 and TRBJ2-1, with D hard to call. Germline CDR1 reads LNHDA; CDR2 reads SQIVND (reference sequence). This CDR3 contains 13 residues. Between the trimmed V and J ends, which lost 8 bases and 5 bases, there was a span of 13 bases. The CDR3 sequence: CASRAAANNEQFF. CDR3 nucleotides: TGTGCCAGTCGAGCCGCGGCGAACAATGAGCAGTTCTTC.

The chain links TRBV5-5 to TRBJ2-5; 16 nucleotides align to TRBD2. The CDR3 sequence is 18 residues long. CDR1 is SGHKS and CDR2 is YYEKEE in the germline V gene (reference sequence). V gave up 5 bases and J gave up 5 bases; unmatched junction bases: 12. For the CDR3, the DNA is TGTGCCAGCAGAAGCGGGACTAGCGGGGGGGCCGGGGCGGAGACCCAGTACTTC. Its protein product is CASRSGTSGGAGAETQYF.

The chain couples TRBV7-2 to TRBJ2-1, with TRBD2 identical over 13 bases. From germline, CDR1 is SGHTA and CDR2 FQGNSA. The V and J ends lost 5 bases and 8 bases, in that order; junction bases with no gene match: 12. CDR3 size: 17 residues. CDR3: CASSRDLTSGRVYEQFF. The CDR3 DNA reads as TGTGCCAGCAGCCGGGATCTAACTAGCGGGAGGGTCTATGAGCAGTTCTTC. Together with reference TRBV7-2 and TRBJ2-1, the CDR3 gives the full variable domain: GAGVSQSPSNKVTEKGKDVELRCDPISGHTALYWYRQSLGQGLEFLIYFQGNSAPDKSGLPSDRFSAERTGGSVSTLTIQRTQQEDSAVYLCASSRDLTSGRVYEQFFGPGTRLTVL.

The chain uses TRBV19 and TRBJ2-3, with D unresolved. The CDR3 runs to 13 residues. V lost 1 base to trimming and J lost 6 bases, with 8 bases between them. Germline V gene lookup returns CDR1 LNHDA and CDR2 SQIVND (reference sequence). The CDR3 is CASSIGKHDTQYF. DNA of the CDR3: TGTGCCAGTAGTATAGGGAAGCACGATACGCAGTATTTT.

The rearrangement uses TRBV9 and TRBJ1-3, with unresolved D. Germline V lookup: CDR1 SGDLS, CDR2 YYNGEE. CDR3 length: 13 amino acids. V was pared by 5 bases and J by 3 bases, with 9 bases between. CDR3 nucleotide sequence: TGTGCCAGCAGTCCCGGGGTTGGAAACACCATATATTTT. Protein sequence: CASSPGVGNTIYF.

This chain connects TRBV7-9 to TRBJ1-3, with 7 positions matching TRBD1. CDR1 and CDR2 from the germline V gene are SEHNR and FQNEAQ (reference sequence). The CDR3 contains 14 residues. The V gene end was trimmed by 6 bases and the J gene end by 4 bases; junction bases not matched to a gene: 6. CDR3 bases: TGTGCCAGCAGGAGGGACAGTATAGGAAACACCATATATTTT. Encoded protein: CASRRDSIGNTIYF.

The chain employs TRBV5-1 and TRBJ1-2; TRBD1 agrees at 10 bases. The junction had 6 bases not matched to a gene; V was cut back by 0 bases and J by 4 bases. CDR3 length: 16 amino acids. Germline CDR1 reads SGHRS; CDR2 reads YFSETQ. This CDR3 is CASSLGDRGGGYGYTF. The DNA of the CDR3 is TGCGCCAGCAGCTTGGGGGACAGGGGCGGTGGCTATGGCTACACCTTC.

The chain carries TRBV19 and TRBJ1-1, with D possibly being TRBD1 (5 bases). CDR3 size: 13 residues. V dropped 1 base and J dropped 11 bases, with 14 bases sitting between them. The V gene's germline CDR1 is LNHDA and CDR2 SQIVND (reference sequence). CDR3 amino acids: CASSIVKGVSAFF. The CDR3 nucleotides are TGTGCCAGTAGTATAGTTAAAGGGGTGTCGGCTTTCTTT.

The rearrangement uses TRBV5-1 and TRBJ2-1; 7 nucleotides align to TRBD2. This CDR3 has 16 amino acids. Germline trimming cut 5 bases from V and 4 bases from J; bases unmatched to any gene: 12. The V gene's germline CDR1 is SGHRS and CDR2 YFSETQ. The CDR3 protein is CASRPGGGSSYNEQFF. CDR3 DNA sequence: TGCGCCAGCAGGCCGGGCGGCGGGAGTTCTTACAATGAGCAGTTCTTC.

The chain recombines TRBV6-5 with TRBJ1-5; D gene uncertain. The germline V and J ends were trimmed by 2 bases and 7 bases, with 15 bases remaining between them. Germline CDR1 MNHEY, CDR2 SVGAGI. CDR3 length: 15 residues. The CDR3 reads CASSYDGVSGQPQHF. The CDR3 nucleotides are TGTGCCAGCAGTTACGACGGGGTATCTGGGCAGCCCCAGCATTTT.

The chain combines TRBV6-5 with TRBJ2-2, with D uncertain. CDR1 is MNHEY, CDR2 SVGAGI, per germline. V lost 0 bases and J lost 4, with 6 bases in between. This CDR3 is built from 14 residues. The CDR3 nucleotides are TGTGCCAGCAGTTACTCAGGGTTCACCGGGGAGCTGTTTTTT. Encoded protein: CASSYSGFTGELFF.

V gene TRBV30 combines with J gene TRBJ2-7, with D possibly TRBD2 on 7 matching bases. CDR3 length equals 16 residues. The germline CDR1 and CDR2 sequences are GTSNPN and SVGIG (reference sequence). Deletions cut 2 bases from V and 3 bases from J, with 20 bases between. CDR3 nucleotide sequence: TGTGCCTGGAGTCTGAGGGGGGGACCGAAGTACTACGAGCAGTACTTC. This codes for CAWSLRGGPKYYEQYF. Full variable domain (missing parts from reference TRBV30 and TRBJ2-7): SQTIHQWPATLVQPVGSPLSLECTVEGTSNPNLYWYRQAAGRGLQLLFYSVGIGQISSEVPQNLSASRPQDRQFILSSKKLLLSDSGFYLCAWSLRGGPKYYEQYFGPGTRLTVT.

This chain connects TRBV5-1 to TRBJ2-5; D perhaps matches TRBD2 (5 bases). The CDR3 runs 16 residues. V lost 4 bases, J lost 2 bases, and 18 bases lay in between. Germline-derived CDR1 and CDR2 are SGHRS and YFSETQ. The CDR3 DNA sequence: TGCGCCAGCAGCCGAGGGTCACTACCCAGGCAAGAGACCCAGTACTTC. The encoded protein is CASSRGSLPRQETQYF.

The genes are TRBV11-3 and TRBJ2-1, with 10 bases aligning to TRBD2. This CDR3 region has 15 residues. Germline-derived CDR1 and CDR2 are SGHNT and YENEEA. V lost 6 bases to trimming and J lost 8 bases; unmatched junction nucleotides: 10. In DNA, the CDR3 is TGTGCCAGCAGGGCCACTAGCGGGGAGGCGGATGAGCAGTTCTTC. Amino acids: CASRATSGEADEQFF.

The J gene is TRBJ2-6, the V gene TRBV7-9; no definite D call. Germline V gives CDR1 SEHNR, CDR2 FQNEAQ (reference sequence). V shed 3 bases and J shed 1 base, with 4 bases lying between them. The CDR3 is 14 amino acids. This CDR3 reads CASSFLSGANVLTF. CDR3 nucleotides: TGTGCCAGCAGCTTTTTATCTGGGGCCAACGTCCTGACTTTC.

The chain joins TRBV4-3 to TRBJ2-7; no definite D call. The length of the CDR3 is 13 residues. CDR1 LGHNA and CDR2 YSLEER come from the germline V gene. V gave up 2 bases and J gave up 3 bases, with 8 bases separating them. The CDR3 DNA reads as TGCGCCAGCAGCCAAACCCGATTCTACGAGCAGTACTTC. Protein sequence: CASSQTRFYEQYF.

This clone was seen once. This rearrangement joins TRBV6-5 to TRBJ2-2, with D unresolved. The V end was cut by 0 bases, the J end by 0 bases, with 5 bases between. CDR1 and CDR2 from the germline V gene are MNHEY and SVGAGI. There are 15 residues in the CDR3. CDR3 in DNA: TGTGCCAGCAGTTACTCGAGAGCGAACACCGGGGAGCTGTTTTTT. Amino acid sequence: CASSYSRANTGELFF.